Listed below are T cell receptor beta chains from one sample, sequenced in a study of T cell responses to AZD1222 COVID-19 vaccine. TCRdb's copy holds only in-frame clones and misses some; the assay was immunoSEQ multiplex PCR. The sample holds about 150,000 clones, approximately 90% seen once. This sample comprised peripheral blood, obtained on day 0 of AZD1222 vaccination. The source is an adult in good health. CDR3s include the opening cysteine and the closing phenylalanine or tryptophan. The order of the fields is V gene, J gene, clone size, D gene, CDR3 DNA, CDR3 protein. A D gene is named only where the DNA matches it firmly. Size is omitted from some rows. Given values are once, few, many or a class for expanded clones.

V: TRBV6-2/TRBV6-3
J: TRBJ2-7
size: -
D: TRBD2
DNA: TGTGCCAGCAGTTCTACCCGGGACTACTCATACGAGCAGTACTTC
CDR3: CASSSTRDYSYEQYF

V: TRBV7-2
J: TRBJ2-2
size: -
D: -
DNA: TGTGCCAGCAGCTCAGGAGCTGACGGGGAGCTGTTTTTT
CDR3: CASSSGADGELFF

V: TRBV27
J: TRBJ2-7
size: -
D: TRBD2
DNA: TGTGCCAGCAGTTTACACGGCGGGAGAGGCTACGAGCAGTACTTC
CDR3: CASSLHGGRGYEQYF

V: TRBV7-2
J: TRBJ1-2
size: -
D: TRBD1
DNA: TGTGCCAGCAGCTTCCGGACAGGGGGACTATCGACCTCCTATGGCTACACCTTC
CDR3: CASSFRTGGLSTSYGYTF

V: TRBV7-9
J: TRBJ2-3
size: -
D: -
DNA: TGTGCCAGCAGCCCCTCTGAGATGATCGGGACGGGCACAGATACGCAGTATTTT
CDR3: CASSPSEMIGTGTDTQYF

V: TRBV20-1
J: TRBJ2-7
size: -
D: -
DNA: TGCAGTGCTAGTCGAGGGGTAGGGAGCGAGCAGTACTTC
CDR3: CSASRGVGSEQYF

V: TRBV11-2
J: TRBJ2-3
size: -
D: -
DNA: TGTGCCAGCAGCTTAGGACTCCCAGATACGCAGTATTTT
CDR3: CASSLGLPDTQYF

V: TRBV19
J: TRBJ1-1
size: -
D: -
DNA: TGTGCCAGTAGTCCTTGGAAGGGTGAAGCTTTCTTT
CDR3: CASSPWKGEAFF

V: TRBV27
J: TRBJ2-7
size: -
D: -
DNA: TGTGCCAGCAGTTTGTCCCGATCCTACGAGCAGTACTTC
CDR3: CASSLSRSYEQYF

V: TRBV9
J: TRBJ1-1
size: -
D: -
DNA: TGTGCCAGCAGCGTAGGCGGGGCAGGGAACACTGAAGCTTTCTTT
CDR3: CASSVGGAGNTEAFF

V: TRBV5-8
J: TRBJ2-7
size: -
D: -
DNA: TGTGCCAGCAGCTTTGTCAGGGGATTGAGGTACGAGCAGTACTTC
CDR3: CASSFVRGLRYEQYF

V: TRBV7-3
J: TRBJ2-6
size: -
D: -
DNA: TGTGCCAGCAGCCAAATGGGGGCGAGAATCTCTGGGGCCAACGTCCTGACTTTC
CDR3: CASSQMGARISGANVLTF

V: TRBV7-2
J: TRBJ1-1
size: -
D: TRBD1
DNA: TGTGCCAGCAGTGAAAACAGGGGGATGAACACTGAAGCTTTCTTT
CDR3: CASSENRGMNTEAFF

V: TRBV18
J: TRBJ2-3
size: once
D: -
DNA: TGTGCCAGCTCACCCCCTTCCACAGATACGCAGTATTTT
CDR3: CASSPPSTDTQYF

V: TRBV4-3
J: TRBJ1-2
size: -
D: -
DNA: TGCGCCAGCAGCCAAGACAGGGTTTCGGGCTACACCTTC
CDR3: CASSQDRVSGYTF

V: TRBV7-9
J: TRBJ2-7
size: few
D: TRBD2
DNA: TGTGCCAGCAGCTCGAAGACTAGCGGGAGCTCCTACGAGCAGTACTTC
CDR3: CASSSKTSGSSYEQYF

V: TRBV28
J: TRBJ2-3
size: -
D: -
DNA: TGTGCCAGCAGTCGCAGGGGAATCGGCACAGATACGCAGTATTTT
CDR3: CASSRRGIGTDTQYF

V: TRBV6-1
J: TRBJ2-5
size: -
D: -
DNA: TGTGCCAGCAGCCCCGGTATCGGGGAGACCCAGTACTTC
CDR3: CASSPGIGETQYF

V: TRBV3-1/TRBV3-2
J: TRBJ2-1
size: -
D: -
DNA: TGTGCCAGCAGGGTCGGTGGGGTGACGTACAATGAGCAGTTCTTC
CDR3: CASRVGGVTYNEQFF

V: TRBV10-3
J: TRBJ2-1
size: -
D: TRBD2
DNA: TGTGCCATCAGTGATCCGGGACTAGTCAATGAGCAGTTCTTC
CDR3: CAISDPGLVNEQFF

V: TRBV7-9
J: TRBJ2-1
size: few
D: -
DNA: TGTGCCAGCAGCCGAGGTCATGTAACGTCTGGGGATGAGCAGTTCTTC
CDR3: CASSRGHVTSGDEQFF

V: TRBV19
J: TRBJ1-1
size: -
D: -
DNA: TGTGCCAGTAGTATTCTGTCCGGCGGAGGCACTGAAGCTTTCTTT
CDR3: CASSILSGGGTEAFF

V: TRBV18
J: TRBJ2-5
size: -
D: -
DNA: TGTGCCAGCTCACCACGAAACCTACCCGACGGGACCCAGTACTTC
CDR3: CASSPRNLPDGTQYF

V: TRBV4-1
J: TRBJ2-1
size: few
D: TRBD1
DNA: TGCGCCAGCAGCCAGCGAACAGGGGCGGACGAGCAGTTCTTC
CDR3: CASSQRTGADEQFF

V: TRBV25-1
J: TRBJ2-5
size: -
D: -
DNA: TGTGCCAGCAGTGAATGGGCAGGGAGGGAGACCCAGTACTTC
CDR3: CASSEWAGRETQYF

V: TRBV4-3
J: TRBJ2-5
size: -
D: TRBD2
DNA: TGCGCCAGCAGCCCGACCCTAGCGGGAGTTTTAGGGGAGACCCAGTACTTC
CDR3: CASSPTLAGVLGETQYF

V: TRBV28
J: TRBJ2-2
size: -
D: TRBD1
DNA: TGTGCCAGCAGTCCCTGGGGACAGGGGGGAAACACCGGGGAGCTGTTTTTT
CDR3: CASSPWGQGGNTGELFF

V: TRBV7-2
J: TRBJ1-4
size: -
D: -
DNA: TGTGCCAGCAGTTCCGGGGGTTTTGAAAAACTGTTTTTT
CDR3: CASSSGGFEKLFF

V: TRBV15
J: TRBJ1-4
size: -
D: -
DNA: TGTGCCACCGAGAGGACAACTAATGAAAAACTGTTTTTT
CDR3: CATERTTNEKLFF

V: TRBV10-3
J: TRBJ2-5
size: -
D: -
DNA: TGTGCCATCAGTGAGTCGGCGGTGGGAGAGACCCAGTACTTC
CDR3: CAISESAVGETQYF

V: TRBV29-1
J: TRBJ2-1
size: -
D: -
DNA: TGCAGCGTTGCTAGCTCCTACAATGAGCAGTTCTTC
CDR3: CSVASSYNEQFF

V: TRBV15
J: TRBJ1-1
size: -
D: -
DNA: TGTGCCACCAGCAGAGAGGGACGATTGAACACTGAAGCTTTCTTT
CDR3: CATSREGRLNTEAFF

V: TRBV2
J: TRBJ1-1
size: -
D: -
DNA: TGTGCCAGCAGTGCCCTCAGGGGAACTGAAGCTTTCTTT
CDR3: CASSALRGTEAFF

V: TRBV15
J: TRBJ1-5
size: once
D: -
DNA: TGTGCCACCAGCATAGCAGAGAGCAATCAGCCCCAGCATTTT
CDR3: CATSIAESNQPQHF

V: TRBV27
J: TRBJ2-3
size: -
D: -
DNA: TGTGCCAGCAGCCCGGTTTGGGGTCCTAGCACAGATACGCAGTATTTT
CDR3: CASSPVWGPSTDTQYF

V: TRBV6-5
J: TRBJ1-2
size: -
D: -
DNA: TGTGCCAGCAGCAACATAGGCGGCTACACCTTC
CDR3: CASSNIGGYTF

V: TRBV27
J: TRBJ1-6
size: -
D: -
DNA: TGTGCCAGCAAGTTGGCAGGGTATAATTCACCCCTCCACTTT
CDR3: CASKLAGYNSPLHF

V: TRBV19
J: TRBJ2-1
size: -
D: TRBD2
DNA: TGTGCCACCGCGAACGGGACTAGCGTGTACAATGAGCAGTTCTTC
CDR3: CATANGTSVYNEQFF

V: TRBV7-9
J: TRBJ1-1
size: -
D: -
DNA: TGTGCCAGCCAACAGGGTTTGAACACTGAAGCTTTCTTT
CDR3: CASQQGLNTEAFF

V: TRBV18
J: TRBJ2-7
size: -
D: TRBD2
DNA: TGTGCCAGCTCACCGGGGGGGGAAGGCTACGAGCAGTACTTC
CDR3: CASSPGGEGYEQYF

V: TRBV4-1
J: TRBJ1-1
size: few
D: TRBD1
DNA: TGCGCCAGCAGCAGACAGGGGCGGAACACTGAAGCTTTCTTT
CDR3: CASSRQGRNTEAFF

V: TRBV30
J: TRBJ2-7
size: -
D: -
DNA: TGTGCCTGGAGTCGCCTCCAAGGCGTCTGGGGTTCGCAGTACTTC
CDR3: CAWSRLQGVWGSQYF

V: TRBV24-1
J: TRBJ1-5
size: -
D: TRBD1
DNA: TGTGCCACCCGGGGACAGGGTGATAATAATCAGCCCCAGCATTTT
CDR3: CATRGQGDNNQPQHF

V: TRBV6-4
J: TRBJ2-1
size: -
D: TRBD2
DNA: TGTGCCAGCAGTGGTATACTAGCGGGTGAGCAGTTCTTC
CDR3: CASSGILAGEQFF

V: TRBV3-1/TRBV3-2
J: TRBJ2-1
size: -
D: TRBD2
DNA: TGTGCCAGCAGTGGGACTAGCGGGAGGTTCAGCTACAATGAGCAGTTCTTC
CDR3: CASSGTSGRFSYNEQFF